This entry lists 24 T cell receptor beta chains sequenced from one sample in a study of T cells in Graves' hyperthyroidism and ophthalmopathy. The investigators amplified TCR beta CDR3 regions from RNA transcripts. RT-PCR in the first round (using the HTBI primer set) targeted the TCR CDR3. TCRdb used MiXCR to reprocess the multiplex PCR reads, holding one entry per CDR3 protein. The table lists about 400,000 distinct CDR3 sequences, about 14% of them singletons. The sequenced material came from blood. All receptors derive from a man between 18 and 29 years old with Graves' ophthalmopathy.

This clonotype occurred many times. The chain combines TRBV12-3 or TRBV12-4 with TRBJ2-1; D is possibly TRBD1 or TRBD2 (5 bases each). This CDR3 is 13 amino acids long. Deletions cut 7 bases from V and 5 bases from J, with 12 bases between. CDR3 nucleotides: TGTGCCAGCATCGGGACCGTGAACAATGAGCAGTTCTTC. This gives the protein CASIGTVNNEQFF.

This clonotype was seen a few times. The V and J genes are TRBV3-1 and TRBJ1-2; D ambiguous. There are 17 residues in the CDR3. Trimming stripped 7 bases from V and 3 bases from J, with 24 bases between. Germline CDR1 reads LGHDT; CDR2 reads YNNKEL (reference sequence). CDR3 nucleotides: TGTGCCAGCACCTCAGTGGCCTCAGGAGGTCTATACTATGGCTACACCTTC. Translation gives CASTSVASGGLYYGYTF.

This clonotype was found many times. The V gene is TRBV24-1, the J gene TRBJ2-1, with TRBD2 identical over 10 bases. Per the germline V gene, CDR1 is KGHDR and CDR2 is SFDVKD. V gave up 2 bases and J gave up 8 bases; unmatched junction bases: 8. The CDR3 spans 16 residues. The CDR3 DNA reads TGTGCCACCAGTGATTCACTAGCGGGATCAAGGGATGAGCAGTTCTTC. Amino acid sequence: CATSDSLAGSRDEQFF.

To note about this clonotype: A much more abundant neighbour one base away suggests this may be a read error. It is likely a read error, because the conserved phenylalanine at the end of the CDR3 is missing. This sequence joins TRBV19 and TRBJ2-7; TRBD2 matches at 7 bases. The length of the CDR3 is 14 residues. Germline V gives CDR1 LNHDA, CDR2 SQIVND (reference sequence). The V gene end was trimmed by 5 bases and the J gene end by 0 bases; junction bases not matched to a gene: 4. This CDR3 reads CASSWSGVSYEQYL. CDR3 in DNA: TGTGCCAGTAGTTGGAGCGGGGTCTCCTACGAGCAGTACCTC.

This clonotype was recorded many times. CDR3 sequence (DNA): TGTGCCAGCAGCCTCCCTACAGGGGAGAACTATGGCTACACCTTC. Amino acid sequence: CASSLPTGENYGYTF. J is TRBJ1-2 and V is TRBV28; 7 nucleotides align to TRBD1. The CDR3 loop spans 15 amino acids. Looked up from germline, CDR1 is MDHEN and CDR2 is SYDVKM. The V segment lost 6 bases and the J segment 2 bases; nucleotides outside the gene matches: 9.

This clonotype was detected many times. The chain recombines TRBV10-3 with TRBJ2-7; the D gene could be TRBD1 or TRBD2 (6 bases each). Trimming took off 10 bases at V and 6 bases at J, with 25 bases between the two ends. Germline-derived CDR1 and CDR2 are ENHRY and SYGVKD. The length of the CDR3 is 15 residues. CDR3 sequence (DNA): TGTGCCAGCGGGGAGGCAGCGCGCAGGGGAGGCGAGCAGTACTTC. Translation gives CASGEAARRGGEQYF.

The V call is TRBV30, the J call TRBJ1-1, with a weak D call TRBD1 (6 bases). CDR3 length equals 13 residues. Germline V gene lookup returns CDR1 GTSNPN and CDR2 SVGIG (reference sequence). V lost 0 bases and J lost 12, with 17 bases in between. In nucleotides, the CDR3 is TGTGCCTGGAGTGTACAGTTAGGGGGTTTTTCTTTCTTT. It encodes CAWSVQLGGFSFF.

In its sample, this clonotype was seen a few times. The chain combines TRBV10-1 with TRBJ2-2; TRBD1 aligns across 9 bases. Trimming took 3 bases from V and 5 from J; bases not matched to a gene: 7. CDR1 is WNHNN, CDR2 SYGVQD, per germline (reference sequence). The CDR3 has 16 amino acids. This CDR3 is CASSEPGTGWTGELFF. The CDR3 nucleotides read TGCGCCAGCAGTGAACCCGGGACAGGGTGGACCGGGGAGCTGTTTTTT.

This clonotype appeared a few times. The chain carries TRBV9 and TRBJ2-7; D might be TRBD2 (6 bases). V gave up 4 bases and J gave up 7 bases, with 21 bases separating them. Germline lookup yields CDR1 SGDLS and CDR2 YYNGEE. The CDR3 length is 15 residues. CDR3 DNA: TGTGCCAGCAGCATAACCGGGACTTCTTCTGGGGAGCAGTACTTC. Translated, it gives CASSITGTSSGEQYF.

This clonotype was counted ten times or more. J is TRBJ2-1 and V is TRBV5-1, with D perhaps matching TRBD2 (5 bases). CDR1 is SGHRS and CDR2 is YFSETQ in the germline V gene. CDR3 length: 16 amino acids. Deletions cut 4 bases from V and 1 base from J, with 15 bases between. CDR3 amino acids: CASSPRSSRSYNEQFF. As DNA, the CDR3 is TGCGCCAGCAGCCCCAGATCTAGCAGGTCCTACAATGAGCAGTTCTTC. The complete variable domain, with remaining parts taken from reference TRBV5-1 and TRBJ2-1, reads KAGVTQTPRYLIKTRGQQVTLSCSPISGHRSVSWYQQTPGQGLQFLFEYFSETQRNKGNFPGRFSGRQFSNSRSEMNVSTLELGDSALYLCASSPRSSRSYNEQFFGPGTRLTVL.

As for this clonotype: One end of the junction varies from germline; a read error may be responsible. The V gene is TRBV5-5, the J gene TRBJ2-7, with a tentative D call TRBD1 (5 bases). Germline V CDR1 and CDR2: SGHKS, YYEKEE (reference sequence). The CDR3 has 15 amino acids. CDR3 coding DNA: TGTGCCAGCAGAACAGGACATATCCTTTCCTACAAGCAGTACTTC. This translates into CASRTGHILSYKQYF. Based on the CDR3 plus reference TRBV5-5 and TRBJ2-7, the full variable domain is DAGVTQSPTHLIKTRGQQVTLRCSPISGHKSVSWYQQVLGQGPQFIFQYYEKEERGRGNFPDRFSARQFPNYSSELNVNALLLGDSALYLCASRTGHILSYKQYFGPGTRLTVT.

This clonotype was counted a few times. The J gene is TRBJ2-5, the V gene TRBV5-1; D tentatively fits TRBD1 or TRBD2 (7 bases each). This CDR3 is 16 amino acids long. Trimming took off 2 bases at V and 2 bases at J, with 16 bases between the two ends. Germline V lookup: CDR1 SGHRS, CDR2 YFSETQ. The CDR3 here is CASSLGGSGVQETQYF. The CDR3 DNA reads TGCGCCAGCAGCTTAGGGGGCAGCGGGGTACAAGAGACCCAGTACTTC. The whole variable domain, filled in from reference TRBV5-1 and TRBJ2-5, reads KAGVTQTPRYLIKTRGQQVTLSCSPISGHRSVSWYQQTPGQGLQFLFEYFSETQRNKGNFPGRFSGRQFSNSRSEMNVSTLELGDSALYLCASSLGGSGVQETQYFGPGTRLLVL.

This clonotype occurred many times. The chain links TRBV6-1 to TRBJ1-3; 9 bases map to TRBD1. Germline assignment: CDR1 MNHNS and CDR2 SASEGT. Trimming removed 5 bases from V and 3 bases from J; junction bases left unmatched: 5. This CDR3 is built from 15 residues. For the CDR3, the DNA is TGTGCCAGCAGTCAGGACAGGGGTTATGGAAACACCATATATTTT. Translation gives CASSQDRGYGNTIYF.

The V call is TRBV6-2 or TRBV6-3, the J call TRBJ2-6; D gene uncertain. The germline V gene encodes CDR1 MNHEY and CDR2 SVGEGT. The germline V and J ends were trimmed by 2 bases and 0 bases, with 8 bases remaining between them. This CDR3 has 16 residues. CDR3 sequence reads: CASSYNRISGANVLTF. The CDR3 DNA is TGTGCCAGCAGTTACAATAGGATCTCTGGGGCCAACGTCCTGACTTTC.

V is TRBV4-1 and J is TRBJ1-1, with D possibly TRBD1 on 5 matching bases. Germline V gene data show CDR1 as MGHRA and CDR2 as YSYEKL. V lost 1 base, J lost 1 base, and 10 bases lay in between. The length of the CDR3 is 15 residues. The CDR3 DNA sequence: TGCGCCAGCAGCCAAGGGGGCCCCTCGAACACTGAAGCTTTCTTT. This encodes CASSQGGPSNTEAFF.

Turning to this clonotype: An end of the junction differs from the germline gene, which may be a read error. This chain connects TRBV7-2 to TRBJ1-2; D unresolved. Germline V CDR1 and CDR2: SGHTA, FQGNSA. This CDR3 is built from 14 residues. The DNA of the CDR3 is TGTGCCAGCGGCTTAGAACTCAGTAACTATGGCTACACCTTC. It translates to CASGLELSNYGYTF.

V usage is TRBV3-1 and J usage is TRBJ2-1, with TRBD1 matching over 10 bases. V shed 8 bases and J 6 bases; nucleotides not matched to a gene: 10. The CDR3 spans 15 residues. Germline V CDR1 and CDR2: LGHDT, YNNKEL (reference sequence). The DNA for the CDR3 is TGTGCCAGCGCTCTAGACAGGGGGCAGTTCAATGAGCAGTTCTTC. The encoded protein is CASALDRGQFNEQFF.

In its sample, this clonotype was seen many times. CDR3: CASSLTGSPLHF. The CDR3 DNA reads TGTGCCAGCAGTCTAACAGGGTCACCCCTCCACTTT. This sequence joins TRBV27 and TRBJ1-6; a possible D gene is TRBD1 (6 bases). This CDR3 has 12 residues. Germline values: CDR1 MNHEY, CDR2 SMNVEV (reference sequence). V gave up 5 bases and J gave up 10 bases, with 9 bases separating them.

Many counts were recorded for this clonotype. The chain uses TRBV14 and TRBJ2-7, with a tentative D call TRBD2 (6 bases). The CDR3 extends over 14 amino acids. V lost 1 base and J 2 bases, leaving 9 bases between the germline ends. The germline gives CDR1 SGHDN, CDR2 FVKESK. The CDR3 here is CASSQARGPYEQYF. The CDR3 DNA follows: TGTGCCAGCAGCCAAGCGCGGGGCCCCTACGAGCAGTACTTC.

There are many counts of this clonotype. The genes are TRBV2 and TRBJ1-5; D gene unclear. CDR1 SNHLY and CDR2 FYNNEI come from the germline V gene. V was clipped by 11 bases and J by 6 bases, with 17 bases between them. The CDR3 contains 13 residues. CDR3 amino acids: CAFRKRVGQPQHF. CDR3 DNA: TGTGCCTTTAGGAAGAGGGTAGGTCAGCCCCAGCATTTT.

The V gene is TRBV7-2, the J gene TRBJ2-7; 7 nucleotides align to TRBD2. There are 15 residues in the CDR3. Trimming removed 2 bases from V and 3 bases from J; junction bases left unmatched: 7. Germline V gives CDR1 SGHTA, CDR2 FQGNSA. The CDR3 DNA reads as TGTGCCAGCAGCTTATTGATAGCGGGCCTCTACGAGCAGTACTTC. Protein sequence: CASSLLIAGLYEQYF. Full variable domain (outside the CDR3, taken from reference TRBV7-2 and TRBJ2-7): GAGVSQSPSNKVTEKGKDVELRCDPISGHTALYWYRQSLGQGLEFLIYFQGNSAPDKSGLPSDRFSAERTGGSVSTLTIQRTQQEDSAVYLCASSLLIAGLYEQYFGPGTRLTVT.

The chain combines TRBV9 with TRBJ2-2; D gene unclear. V dropped 3 bases and J dropped 6 bases, with 15 bases sitting between them. CDR3 length equals 15 residues. CDR1 and CDR2 (germline): SGDLS, YYNGEE. This CDR3 reads CASSEKGSAPGELFF. CDR3 coding DNA: TGTGCCAGCAGCGAAAAAGGGTCCGCACCCGGGGAGCTGTTTTTT.

This clonotype was counted at least ten times. The chain employs TRBV7-9 and TRBJ1-6; D uncertain. Trimming took 8 bases from V and 9 from J, leaving 11 bases between them. The CDR3 is made up of 12 amino acids. Germline CDR1 reads SEHNR; CDR2 reads FQNEAQ (reference sequence). CDR3: CASHPWTSPLHF. The CDR3 DNA sequence: TGTGCCAGCCACCCCTGGACTTCACCCCTCCACTTT. Using reference TRBV7-9 and TRBJ1-6 for the parts outside the CDR3, the full variable domain is DTGVSQNPRHKITKRGQNVTFRCDPISEHNRLYWYRQTLGQGPEFLTYFQNEAQLEKSRLLSDRFSAERPKGSFSTLEIQRTEQGDSAMYLCASHPWTSPLHFGNGTRLTVT.

Note on this clonotype: At one end the junction does not follow the germline gene, possibly because of a read error. V and J are TRBV5-1 and TRBJ2-3; tentative D call: TRBD2 (7 bases). The CDR3 has 13 amino acids. CDR1 SGHRS and CDR2 YFSETQ come from the germline V gene. The CDR3 spells CASRLGGADTQYF. The DNA of the CDR3 is TGCGCCAGCAGGTTGGGGGGGGCGGATACGCAGTATTTT.